This TCR beta chain was observed in a study of blood T cells in healthy people across ages. Study in general: There was about one barcoded beta molecule captured by template switching per two T cells. Study observations and caveats: Naive T cell percentage showed a strong correlation with TCR beta diversity.

The ends lost 3 bases at V and 9 bases at J; junction bases unmatched: 8. Germline-derived CDR1 and CDR2 are SGHTA and FQGNSA. This CDR3 comprises 14 residues. The sample holds a few counts of this clonotype. No antigen is known for it. Combining a sample-barcoded 5' primer with a J-beta primer mix, a second PCR ran for 7 to 11 cycles. MiXCR, run by TCRdb on the 5' RACE reads, gives a single entry per CDR3 protein. The table records approximately 600,000 distinct CDR3 sequences, roughly 53% of them present only once. Total RNA amounts of at least 6 micrograms were extracted per sample. The TCR originated in a man in his 60s in good health. V gene TRBV7-2 combines with J gene TRBJ2-4; 7 positions match TRBD2. Sequenced sample: blood. The CDR3 reads CASSFAGDWGIQYF. CDR3 coding DNA: TGTGCCAGCAGCTTCGCGGGGGATTGGGGCATTCAGTACTTC.